Presented here are 17 T cell receptor beta chains from one specimen sequenced in a study of neurological immune-mediated disorders. A single record per CDR3 protein comes from TCRdb applying MiXCR to the 5' RACE reads. The sample shows roughly 75,000 distinct CDR3 sequences, about 13% of them seen only once. Time point denoted: longitudinal time-point 1 (baseline). Sequencing used PBMCs. The receptors were gathered from a female donor with HTLV-1-associated myelopathy (HAM/TSP).

This clonotype was seen more than once but under ten times. V gene TRBV9 combines with J gene TRBJ2-1, with 7 bases matching TRBD2. The germline V gene has CDR1 SGDLS and CDR2 YYNGEE. V lost 5 bases and J lost 6; bases outside the gene matches: 5. CDR3 size: 13 residues. The DNA of the CDR3 is TGTGCCAGCAGGGGGGGGTCTTTCAATGAGCAGTTCTTC. Residues: CASRGGSFNEQFF.

The chain combines TRBV7-8 with TRBJ2-3; a weak D match, TRBD1 (5 bases). The CDR3 consists of 13 residues. V was pared by 3 bases and J by 5 bases, with 9 bases between. CDR1 and CDR2 (germline): SGHVS, FQNEAQ. CDR3 in amino acids: CASSFRVEDTQYF. The CDR3 DNA sequence: TGTGCCAGCAGCTTCAGGGTAGAAGATACGCAGTATTTT.

The chain recombines TRBV20-1 with TRBJ1-1, with 9 bases lining up with TRBD1. J lost 0 bases, V lost 4 bases, and 3 bases had no gene match. This CDR3 is 14 amino acids long. Germline V CDR1 and CDR2: DFQATT, SNEGSKA (reference sequence). In DNA, the CDR3 is TGCAGTGCTATTCGACAGGGGGTGAACACTGAAGCTTTCTTT. It translates to CSAIRQGVNTEAFF.

The table lists this clonotype with many counts. CDR3 in DNA: TGTGCCAGCAGCTTGGCCACAGGGGGCAGGCGGAATGAGCAGTTCTTC. It translates to CASSLATGGRRNEQFF. The chain carries TRBV5-5 and TRBJ2-1, with TRBD1 matching 9 bases. Looked up from germline, CDR1 is SGHKS and CDR2 is YYEKEE (reference sequence). The CDR3 loop spans 16 amino acids. With 0 bases clipped from V and 7 bases from J, the junction kept 8 bases outside the gene matches.

The chain joins TRBV12-3 or TRBV12-4 to TRBJ2-7; D is possibly TRBD1 (6 bases). Trimming removed 6 bases at V and 0 bases at J, with 21 bases between. The CDR3 extends over 17 amino acids. The CDR3 reads CASSPPRQGPSSYEQYF. CDR3 DNA sequence: TGTGCCAGCAGCCCCCCCCGGCAGGGGCCGAGCTCCTACGAGCAGTACTTC.

This clonotype was seen at least ten times. The rearrangement links TRBV20-1 to TRBJ2-1; 7 nucleotides line up with TRBD2. Germline V gene lookup returns CDR1 DFQATT and CDR2 SNEGSKA (reference sequence). CDR3 length: 16 amino acids. The junction had 10 bases not matched to a gene; V was cut back by 0 bases and J by 5 bases. The CDR3 reads CSARDTIAGGDNEQFF. In nucleotides, the CDR3 is TGCAGTGCTAGAGATACAATAGCGGGCGGCGACAATGAGCAGTTCTTC.

The chain employs TRBV5-6 and TRBJ2-1; perhaps TRBD1 as D (6 bases). The CDR3 spans 17 residues. Trimming took 0 bases from V and 3 from J, leaving 16 bases between them. Germline CDR1 is SGHDT and CDR2 is YYEEEE. CDR3 bases: TGTGCCAGCAGCTTGGTACTGAGCTCAGGGGTCTACAATGAGCAGTTCTTC. Translated: CASSLVLSSGVYNEQFF.

Many counts were recorded for this clonotype. The V gene is TRBV20-1, the J gene TRBJ1-4; D gene ambiguous. The CDR3 length is 12 residues. Germline CDR1 and CDR2: DFQATT and SNEGSKA (reference sequence). V lost 3 bases and J lost 7, with 9 bases in between. CDR3 residues: CSARTQSEKLFF. CDR3 in DNA: TGCAGTGCTAGGACGCAGAGTGAAAAACTGTTTTTT.

V is TRBV20-1 and J is TRBJ1-4; 8 bases align to TRBD1. Germline assignment: CDR1 DFQATT and CDR2 SNEGSKA (reference sequence). J was trimmed by 10 bases and V by 6 bases; bases with no gene match: 7. This CDR3 is 12 amino acids long. Here the CDR3 DNA reads TGCAGTGCCGACAGGGGAGGAGGAAAACTGTTTTTT. Translated: CSADRGGGKLFF.

This clonotype was seen repeatedly, ten times or more. CDR3 coding DNA: TGTGCCATCAGTGAGGGGCGTGGGTACGATGAGCAGTTCTTC. The encoded protein is CAISEGRGYDEQFF. V is TRBV10-3 and J is TRBJ2-1; D remains unclear. Germline CDR1 is ENHRY and CDR2 is SYGVKD. The V end was cut by 2 bases, the J end by 8 bases, with 13 bases between. The CDR3 covers 14 residues.

This clonotype was counted ten times or more. The chain recombines TRBV27 with TRBJ2-7; the D gene is possibly TRBD1 (5 bases). CDR1 and CDR2 from the germline V gene are MNHEY and SMNVEV (reference sequence). The CDR3 runs to 13 residues. V lost 6 bases and J lost 0, with 9 bases in between. CDR3 in amino acids: CASSATDSYEQYF. The DNA for the CDR3 is TGTGCCAGCAGCGCGACAGACTCCTACGAGCAGTACTTC.

Ten or more counts support this clonotype. At one end the junction does not follow the germline gene, possibly because of a read error. The V and J genes are TRBV7-9 and TRBJ2-3; D is possibly TRBD1 or TRBD2 (6 bases each). This CDR3 has 16 residues. CDR1 SEHNR and CDR2 FQNEAQ come from the germline V gene (reference sequence). CDR3 region: CASTLADSAQARTQYF. The CDR3 region has the DNA TGTGCCAGCACCTTAGCGGACAGTGCCCAGGCGAGGACGCAGTATTTT.

This clonotype appeared many times. This CDR3 reads CASSYFGQGYNEQFF. In DNA, the CDR3 is TGTGCCAGCAGTTATTTCGGACAGGGCTACAATGAGCAGTTCTTC. J is TRBJ2-1 and V is TRBV6-2 or TRBV6-3; 8 bases align to TRBD1. Germline assignment: CDR1 MNHEY and CDR2 SVGEGT. J was trimmed by 3 bases and V by 3 bases; bases with no gene match: 4. The CDR3 covers 15 residues.

This clonotype was seen more than once but under ten times. V is TRBV19 and J is TRBJ2-1, with 9 bases identical to TRBD1. CDR3 size: 14 residues. Trimming cost V 5 bases and J 6 bases; bases outside gene matches: 5. Germline V gene data show CDR1 as LNHDA and CDR2 as SQIVND (reference sequence). CDR3 DNA: TGTGCCAGTAGTCGCCGGGACAGGGTCAATGAGCAGTTCTTC. It yields the protein CASSRRDRVNEQFF.

This clonotype was observed at least ten times. The gene calls are TRBV20-1 and TRBJ2-1; 10 positions match TRBD2. Per germline, CDR1 DFQATT and CDR2 SNEGSKA (reference sequence). The CDR3 contains 13 residues. The J segment lost 7 bases and the V segment lost 5 bases, leaving 5 bases of the junction unmatched. DNA of the CDR3: TGCAGTGCTCCATCTAGCGGGAGAAATGAGCAGTTCTTC. It codes for CSAPSSGRNEQFF.

The chain couples TRBV6-5 to TRBJ2-2; TRBD2 agrees at 7 bases. The V segment lost 6 bases and the J segment 2 bases; nucleotides outside the gene matches: 15. This CDR3 is 18 amino acids long. Germline values: CDR1 MNHEY, CDR2 SVGAGI. CDR3 sequence reads: CASSRAGARGSNTGELFF. CDR3 bases: TGTGCCAGCAGCCGCGCCGGCGCGCGGGGGAGTAACACCGGGGAGCTGTTTTTT.

The chain combines TRBV3-1 with TRBJ1-3; 8 nucleotides match TRBD1. J gave up 5 bases and V 4 bases, and 4 bases lay outside the gene matches. Germline loops: CDR1 LGHDT, CDR2 YNNKEL (reference sequence). The length of the CDR3 is 14 residues. In DNA, the CDR3 is TGTGCCAGCAGCCCACGACAGGGGAGAAACACCATATATTTT. Protein: CASSPRQGRNTIYF.